A single sample gave rise to the 4 T cell receptor beta chains below, sequenced in a study of shared clonotypes between healthy human individuals. Only in-frame clones appear in the TCRdb table, and some are missing; sequencing was by immunoSEQ multiplex PCR. This table holds some 2,000,000 clones, roughly 95% found once. The source material was naive CD4+ T cells sorted from blood. The sample's subset: CD45RA+ positively selected. The source of these receptors is a man younger than 35 in good health.

J is TRBJ2-1 and V is TRBV9; 9 bases map to TRBD2. The V gene end was trimmed by 1 base and the J gene end by 7 bases; junction bases not matched to a gene: 3. Germline V gene data show CDR1 as SGDLS and CDR2 as YYNGEE. CDR3 length: 14 residues. CDR3 residues: CASSVSSGGNEQFF. The CDR3 DNA follows: TGTGCCAGCAGCGTAAGTAGCGGGGGAAATGAGCAGTTCTTC.

The chain joins TRBV27 to TRBJ2-5; TRBD2 agrees at 8 bases. The CDR3 runs 18 residues. Germline V gives CDR1 MNHEY, CDR2 SMNVEV (reference sequence). With 6 bases clipped from V and 0 bases from J, the junction kept 15 bases outside the gene matches. The chain's CDR3 is CASSNFASGSPYQETQYF. CDR3 in DNA: TGTGCCAGCAGCAATTTCGCTAGCGGGTCTCCGTACCAAGAGACCCAGTACTTC.

Worth noting for this clone: The sample contains more than one DNA sequence encoding this CDR3. The chain links TRBV30 to TRBJ1-1; D is undetermined. In germline, CDR1 is GTSNPN, CDR2 SVGIG (reference sequence). The CDR3 loop spans 13 amino acids. Trimming took off 0 bases at V and 1 base at J, with 6 bases between the two ends. CDR3 protein: CAWSVTRNTEAFF. CDR3 nucleotides: TGTGCCTGGAGTGTAACAAGGAACACTGAAGCTTTCTTT.

The chain couples TRBV27 to TRBJ1-6; 9 nucleotides agree with TRBD1. J lost 7 bases, V lost 6 bases, and 7 bases had no gene match. This CDR3 spans 15 amino acids. The V gene's germline CDR1 is MNHEY and CDR2 SMNVEV (reference sequence). CDR3 protein: CASSAGQGKNSPLHF. The CDR3 DNA is TGTGCCAGCAGCGCGGGACAGGGAAAGAATTCACCCCTCCACTTT.